The 27 T cell receptor beta chains listed next were all sequenced from one sample in a study of blood T cell repertoires in COVID-19. Clones were read by immunoSEQ multiplex PCR, and TCRdb kept only the in-frame ones, dropping some. Of hundreds of thousands of clones in the sample, 85% to 90% were seen once. The sample consisted of peripheral blood. These receptors all come from a woman aged 40 to 50 with COVID-19, enrolled during active disease.

The chain is built from TRBV2 and TRBJ1-5; the D gene is possibly TRBD1 (5 bases). CDR3 size: 16 residues. Germline CDR1 is SNHLY and CDR2 is FYNNEI. V lost 2 bases and J lost 1, with 12 bases in between. In DNA, the CDR3 is TGTGCCAGCAGTGAAAGGGTCGGGGGGAGCAATCAGCCCCAGCATTTT. Protein product: CASSERVGGSNQPQHF. The variable domain in full, with the rest retrieved from reference TRBV2 and TRBJ1-5, is EPEVTQTPSHQVTQMGQEVILRCVPISNHLYFYWYRQILGQKVEFLVSFYNNEISEKSEIFDDQFSVERPDGSNFTLKIRSTKLEDSAMYFCASSERVGGSNQPQHFGDGTRLSIL.

This chain joins TRBV25-1 and TRBJ1-3; 8 nucleotides agree with TRBD1. After removal of 6 bases from V and 4 bases from J, the junction contained 2 bases not matched to a gene. Germline lookup yields CDR1 MGHDK and CDR2 SYGVNS. CDR3 length: 13 amino acids. The CDR3 DNA reads as TGTGCCAGCAGAGGACAGGGAGGAAACACCATATATTTT. Encoded protein: CASRGQGGNTIYF.

The gene calls are TRBV7-8 and TRBJ2-7; 7 nucleotides align to TRBD2. Germline V gene lookup returns CDR1 SGHVS and CDR2 FQNEAQ. The V and J ends lost 5 bases and 7 bases, in that order; junction bases with no gene match: 14. CDR3 length: 15 amino acids. The CDR3 DNA reads TGTGCCAGCAGCCGCGGACTAGATCCGAGTGGGGAGCAGTACTTC. Translation gives CASSRGLDPSGEQYF.

This chain joins TRBV7-8 and TRBJ1-2; D gene uncertain. Germline V lookup: CDR1 SGHVS, CDR2 FQNEAQ. V was clipped by 5 bases and J by 0 bases, with 16 bases between them. The CDR3 totals 16 residues. The CDR3 sequence: CASSRPGGLTNYGYTF. The CDR3 DNA is TGTGCCAGCAGCCGCCCCGGTGGGCTTACTAACTATGGCTACACCTTC.

This rearrangement joins TRBV4-3 to TRBJ1-2; D ambiguous. The CDR3 has 15 amino acids. CDR1 LGHNA and CDR2 YSLEER come from the germline V gene. V lost 2 bases, J lost 2 bases, and 12 bases lay in between. CDR3 residues: CASSQTLRVNYGYTF. In nucleotides, the CDR3 is TGCGCCAGCAGCCAAACCCTGCGGGTGAACTATGGCTACACCTTC.

This rearrangement joins TRBV11-2 to TRBJ2-4; D ambiguous. The germline V and J ends were trimmed by 1 base and 0 bases, with 10 bases remaining between them. CDR3 size: 16 residues. Germline CDR1 is SGHAT and CDR2 is FQNNGV. CDR3 in DNA: TGTGCCAGCAGCTTAGGTTCCTCAGAAGCCAAAAACATTCAGTACTTC. This translates into CASSLGSSEAKNIQYF.

The chain links TRBV5-4 to TRBJ1-3; unclear D gene. V lost 2 bases and J lost 2, with 14 bases in between. The CDR3 consists of 16 residues. Germline CDR1 SGHNT, CDR2 YYREEE (reference sequence). Here the CDR3 reads CASSFAGRFTGNTIYF. The DNA for the CDR3 is TGTGCCAGCAGCTTCGCGGGTAGATTCACTGGAAACACCATATATTTT. Looking up the rest from reference TRBV5-4 and TRBJ1-3 gives the full variable domain: ETGVTQSPTHLIKTRGQQVTLRCSSQSGHNTVSWYQQALGQGPQFIFQYYREEENGRGNFPPRFSGLQFPNYSSELNVNALELDDSALYLCASSFAGRFTGNTIYFGEGSWLTVV.

The rearrangement joins TRBV29-1 to TRBJ1-1, with D perhaps TRBD1 (5 bases). This CDR3 comprises 13 residues. Germline-derived CDR1 and CDR2 are SQVTM and ANQGSEA. The V and J ends lost 4 bases and 0 bases respectively, with 9 bases between them. This CDR3 reads CSVGRGVNTEAFF. The CDR3 nucleotides read TGCAGCGTTGGAAGGGGCGTGAACACTGAAGCTTTCTTT.

This clone came up once. This sequence joins TRBV15 and TRBJ2-7; D call uncertain. Germline V lookup: CDR1 LNHNV, CDR2 YYDKDF (reference sequence). The CDR3 extends over 14 amino acids. Trimming cost V 3 bases and J 2 bases, with 11 bases left between them. The CDR3 region has the DNA TGTGCCACCAGCAGCCTTAGTCCCCCCTACGAGCAGTACTTC. Translating gives CATSSLSPPYEQYF.

There are a few counts of this clone. The V and J genes are TRBV5-1 and TRBJ2-2; maybe TRBD1 (6 bases). The CDR3 totals 14 residues. Trimming took off 3 bases at V and 5 bases at J, with 11 bases between the two ends. From germline, CDR1 is SGHRS and CDR2 YFSETQ. The CDR3 DNA reads TGCGCCAGCAGCTCCGGGACAATAACCGGGGAGCTGTTTTTT. Encoded protein: CASSSGTITGELFF.

This chain connects TRBV9 to TRBJ1-2; D is unresolved. Germline CDR1 SGDLS, CDR2 YYNGEE. The ends were cut back, 0 bases at V and 6 bases at J, with 6 bases in the middle. The CDR3 is made up of 12 amino acids. The CDR3 sequence is CASSVDMDGYTF. Here the CDR3 DNA reads TGTGCCAGCAGCGTAGACATGGATGGCTACACCTTC.

V gene TRBV7-2 combines with J gene TRBJ2-3; no firm D call. Germline-derived CDR1 and CDR2 are SGHTA and FQGNSA. CDR3 length equals 12 residues. With 8 bases removed from V and 6 bases from J, the gap between germline ends came to 12 bases. In nucleotides, the CDR3 is TGTGCCAGCGGGTACAGTGGGGATACGCAGTATTTT. Its translation: CASGYSGDTQYF.

The gene calls are TRBV6-4 and TRBJ2-7, with a weak D call TRBD1 (6 bases). Trimming left V 10 bases short and J 1 base short, with 23 bases between. Germline assignment: CDR1 MRHNA and CDR2 SNTAGT. The CDR3 length is 16 residues. CDR3 residues: CAIVALRDIISYEQYF. The DNA for the CDR3 is TGTGCCATCGTCGCTCTCCGGGACATCATTTCCTACGAGCAGTACTTC.

The rearrangement links TRBV4-2 to TRBJ1-1; TRBD1 aligns across 10 bases. The germline gives CDR1 LGHNA, CDR2 YNFKEQ. This CDR3 comprises 16 residues. Trimming removed 4 bases from V and 0 bases from J; junction bases left unmatched: 5. Written as DNA, the CDR3 is TGTGCCAGCAGCCCCCTAGGACAGGGGGTGAACACTGAAGCTTTCTTT. This sequence encodes CASSPLGQGVNTEAFF.

The CDR3 nucleotides are TGTGCCACCAGTGATTTTCTTCGACAGGGGGGGAGGAGGGGGCCCCAGCATTTT. This codes for CATSDFLRQGGRRGPQHF. The chain joins TRBV24-1 to TRBJ1-5, with 9 nucleotides matching TRBD1. The V gene end was trimmed by 1 base and the J gene end by 9 bases; junction bases not matched to a gene: 15. The CDR3 spans 18 residues. Germline-derived CDR1 and CDR2 are KGHDR and SFDVKD.

V and J are TRBV19 and TRBJ2-2, with 7 bases matching TRBD1. The CDR3 totals 16 residues. Germline-derived CDR1 and CDR2 are LNHDA and SQIVND (reference sequence). V shed 8 bases and J 3 bases; nucleotides not matched to a gene: 12. The CDR3 DNA follows: TGTGCCAGTCATCTATGGGGGACAGATTACACCGGGGAGCTGTTTTTT. Its protein product is CASHLWGTDYTGELFF.

A word on this clone: Here the CDR3 omits its conserved ending phenylalanine or tryptophan, so a read error is the likely source. Because the CDR3's place on the DNA is in doubt, the DNA is left out and the CDR3 is given as listed by TCRdb. The gene calls are TRBV6-6 and TRBJ1-3; TRBD1, the table's D call, was not compared with the DNA. The CDR3 is 11 residues long, counting both termini. Germline CDR1 reads MNHNY; CDR2 reads SVGAGI (reference sequence). CDR3: CASSPGQGVEI.

This chain joins TRBV7-2 and TRBJ1-3; 12 nucleotides match TRBD1. V gave up 1 base and J gave up 5 bases; unmatched junction bases: 3. CDR1 and CDR2 from the germline V gene are SGHTA and FQGNSA. The CDR3 is made up of 16 amino acids. The CDR3 loop reads CASSLGGTGGRNTIYF. The CDR3 bases are TGTGCCAGCAGCTTAGGGGGGACAGGGGGCCGAAACACCATATATTTT.

V gene TRBV18 combines with J gene TRBJ2-3; 8 nucleotides agree with TRBD2. Germline V lookup: CDR1 KGHSH, CDR2 LQKENI. CDR3 length: 15 amino acids. The J segment lost 4 bases and the V segment lost 3 bases, leaving 6 bases of the junction unmatched. In DNA form, the CDR3 reads TGTGCCAGCTCACCGCGTCGGGGGGGTGCAGATACGCAGTATTTT. It specifies CASSPRRGGADTQYF.

J is TRBJ2-1 and V is TRBV5-1; 8 bases line up with TRBD1. The CDR3 extends over 14 amino acids. V was clipped by 4 bases and J by 7 bases; unmatched bases: 7. CDR1 and CDR2 from the germline V gene are SGHRS and YFSETQ. The CDR3 coding sequence is TGCGCCAGCAGCGTGACAGGGGCGGAAAATGAGCAGTTCTTC. Translated, it gives CASSVTGAENEQFF.

The V and J genes are TRBV3-1 (or the pseudogene TRBV3-2) and TRBJ1-1; D remains unclear. V was pared by 1 base and J by 5 bases, with 5 bases between. CDR3 size: 12 residues. In germline, CDR1 is LGHDT, CDR2 YNNKEL (reference sequence). The CDR3 region is CASSQVRTEAFF. In DNA, the CDR3 is TGTGCCAGCAGCCAAGTACGGACTGAAGCTTTCTTT.

This chain uses TRBV4-1 with TRBJ2-4; TRBD1 agrees at 10 bases. CDR1 MGHRA and CDR2 YSYEKL come from the germline V gene. The trim removed 1 base at V and 6 bases at J, leaving 9 bases unmatched. The CDR3 has 17 residues. DNA of the CDR3: TGCGCCAGCAGCCAAGGGGGGGGACAGGGGATACTAAACATTCAGTACTTC. Encoded protein: CASSQGGGQGILNIQYF.

CDR3 sequence (DNA): TGTGCCAGCAGCTTATCTCAGTGGACGCAGGGGGCTTCTTACGAGCAGTACTTC. Its protein product is CASSLSQWTQGASYEQYF. The gene calls are TRBV7-3 and TRBJ2-7, with 8 bases aligning to TRBD1. The CDR3 loop spans 18 amino acids. Trimming at V came to 2 bases and at J to 4 bases, leaving 16 bases not matched to a gene. Germline V gives CDR1 SGHTA, CDR2 FQGTGA.

The chain combines TRBV6-2 or TRBV6-3 with TRBJ2-3, with 12 bases identical to TRBD2. The V segment lost 6 bases and the J segment 2 bases; nucleotides outside the gene matches: 6. The germline V gene encodes CDR1 MNHEY and CDR2 SVGEGT. The CDR3 runs to 16 residues. The chain's CDR3 is CASSPTSGGFTDTQYF. CDR3 bases: TGTGCCAGCAGCCCAACTAGCGGGGGGTTCACAGATACGCAGTATTTT.

The rearrangement joins TRBV18 to TRBJ1-1; the D gene is possibly TRBD1 (5 bases). Germline V gene sequence: CDR1 KGHSH, CDR2 LQKENI. This CDR3 is built from 15 residues. V was trimmed by 2 bases and J by 4 bases, leaving 14 bases between them. The CDR3 region has the DNA TGTGCCAGCTCACCAGACGGGGGTCTGGGCACTGAAGCTTTCTTT. Translated: CASSPDGGLGTEAFF.

The V and J genes are TRBV5-8 and TRBJ2-3; D ambiguous. V lost 4 bases and J lost 3, with 3 bases in between. CDR3 length: 11 amino acids. Germline-derived CDR1 and CDR2 are SGHTS and YDEGEE. In DNA, the CDR3 is TGTGCCAGCAGCGCGACAGATACGCAGTATTTT. Amino acid sequence: CASSATDTQYF.

The rearrangement joins TRBV5-1 to TRBJ2-3; 9 bases align to TRBD1. The CDR3 runs to 15 residues. From germline, CDR1 is SGHRS and CDR2 YFSETQ. V shed 4 bases and J 1 base; nucleotides not matched to a gene: 4. The CDR3 loop reads CASSRTGVGTDTQYF. The DNA for the CDR3 is TGCGCCAGCAGCCGGACAGGGGTCGGCACAGATACGCAGTATTTT.